The source of this TCR beta chain is a study of shared clonotypes between healthy human individuals (dated by TCRdb to between 2020 and 2021). For the study in its entirety: The cohort comprised two women and three men aged 18 to 49 years. The study deeply sequenced blood TCR repertoires of about 5 healthy adults to estimate repertoire size and the extent of clonotype sharing between individuals. To increase sequencing depth and limit assay-specific biases, TCR repertoire library preparation and sequencing were carried out by different laboratories using diverse techniques. Leukapheresis yielded between about 0.94 and 8.9 billion PBMCs per donor. Broad study findings and their caveats: Sampling was restricted to blood, and TCR repertoires in tissues likely differ from the TCR repertoires found in blood. Based on pairwise subsampling, the degree of clonotype sharing among donors was expected to be affected by sequencing depth. Because the study included only a small number of donors, the genetic and exposure-history diversity represented was limited.

TCR CDR3 regions were amplified from genomic DNA by multiplex PCR using the deep immunoSEQ assay. For each cell subset, the extracted genomic DNA was distributed evenly across all wells of several immunoSEQ 96-well plates, and each plate served as one replicate. For unsorted PBMC, 300 to 350 ng genomic DNA, equal to 25,000 to 35,000 T cell genomes, was loaded into each replicate PCR. Ten immunoSEQ deep assay plates were used to sequence the unsorted PBMC genomic DNA. Purified libraries were measured with a Qubit 3.0 fluorometer, size-checked on a Bioanalyzer 2100, and measured again with the KAPA Library Quantification kit. Every immunoSEQ 96-well plate was sequenced on a separate single-read 150-cycle Illumina NextSeq 550 flow cell. Regarding the original processing steps: Because the immunoSEQ output included only junctional sequences and no quality scores, the filtering could not be the same as the filtering used for full-length reads. To assign V/J genes and CDR3, sequences were annotated using PyIR, a Python wrapper for IgBLAST v1.9, with IMGT germline references. Reads were removed for weak V/J assignments (E-value above 1e-6), missing CDR3, stop codons, out-of-frame junctions, or ambiguous translated residues. A V3J clonotype was defined by an identical inferred V gene, J gene, and CDR3 amino acid sequence. Percentage overlap between repertoires was computed as shared unique clonotypes divided by the size of the smaller repertoire. RTK rarefaction, the Chao1 estimator, and Recon v2.1 estimates of unobserved clonotypes were used to assess repertoire richness. TCRdb carries this immuneACCESS record with in-frame sequences only. Its versions omit some clonotypes, under half of them owing to an unresolved V gene in the studies checked, with the rest unexplained. The V and J calls and clone size were taken over from that table, and D and trimming were inferred from the DNA. This sample is represented by fewer than 650,000 clones; around three quarters of them were singletons. Clones ranked in the top ten supply 12% of the sample.

The donors were healthy, HIV-negative adults who had no recently reported acute infections or vaccinations. All donors were Caucasian adults living in Nashville, Tennessee, USA. For unsorted samples, tens of millions of PBMCs were counted, and genomic DNA was extracted using the QIAamp DNA Blood Mini kit. After blood collection by leukapheresis, PBMCs were isolated using Ficoll-Histopaque density gradient centrifugation and then cryopreserved in the vapor phase of liquid nitrogen. V is pruned by 2 bases and J by 4 bases, leaving 12 bases of the junction without a gene match. The CDR3 runs 17 amino acids, cysteine and phenylalanine included. The CDR3 DNA has 51 bases and is translated from base 1. The germline V gene (reference sequence) yields PRHDT for CDR1 and FYEKMQ for CDR2. This clone appeared a few times. The antigen it recognizes is unknown. No much larger clone exists at a distance of one base, and base qualities are not known.

The source material was PBMCs. The source of this sequence is a woman in her 40s in good health. Some clones in this sample may be carry-over from other donors' samples. The rearrangement joined TRBV13 to TRBJ1-1, with 8 bases in between that match TRBD1. The DNA is TGTGCCAGCAGCTTAAGGATCGAGTGGCAGGGGGCCACTGAAGCTTTCTTT. The translation is CASSLRIEWQGATEAFF.